This TCR beta chain was documented in a study of blood T cell repertoires in COVID-19. The wider study: COVID-19 samples from acute and convalescent phases originated in the United States, Italy and Spain. The analysed material was cDNA or gDNA that came from T cells, B-cell-depleted T cells, or PBMCs.

This clone was seen many times. The CDR3 runs 15 residues. In germline, CDR1 is MNHEY, CDR2 SMNVEV (reference sequence). Trimming took off 5 bases at V and 7 bases at J, with 18 bases between the two ends. In the authors' workflow: Estimates of nucleated cell counts were drawn from the amplification of reference gene primers. Assay used: immunoSEQ multiplex PCR; TCRdb lists only in-frame clones, some missing. D and trimming were read from the DNA, whereas the V and J calls and clone size are those reported in that table. Of around 160,000 clones in the sample, more than 75% were seen once. Sample: peripheral blood. The clonotype was recovered from a man aged 55 to 69 with active or convalescent COVID-19. V usage is TRBV27 and J usage is TRBJ2-1; possible D gene TRBD2, 6 bases. In nucleotides, the CDR3 is TGTGCCAGCAGTCCCCCGACTAGACTCCGGAATGAGCAGTTCTTC. Encoded protein: CASSPPTRLRNEQFF.